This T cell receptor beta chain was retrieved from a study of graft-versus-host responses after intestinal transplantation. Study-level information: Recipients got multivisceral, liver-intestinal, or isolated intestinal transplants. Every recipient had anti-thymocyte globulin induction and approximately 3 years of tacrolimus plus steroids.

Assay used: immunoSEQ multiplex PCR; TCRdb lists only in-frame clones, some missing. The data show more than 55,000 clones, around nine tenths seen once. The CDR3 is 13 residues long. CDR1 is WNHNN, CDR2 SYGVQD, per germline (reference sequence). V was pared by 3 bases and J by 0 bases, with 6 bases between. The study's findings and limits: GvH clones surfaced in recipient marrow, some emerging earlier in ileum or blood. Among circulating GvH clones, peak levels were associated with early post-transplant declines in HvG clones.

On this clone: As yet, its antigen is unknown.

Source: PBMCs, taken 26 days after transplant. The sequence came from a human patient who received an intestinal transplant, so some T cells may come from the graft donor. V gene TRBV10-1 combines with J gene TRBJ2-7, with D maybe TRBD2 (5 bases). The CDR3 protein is CASSEGSSYEQYF. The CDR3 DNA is TGCGCCAGCAGTGAAGGGAGCTCCTACGAGCAGTACTTC.